This T cell receptor beta chain originates from a study of memory CD4+ T cells and cytomegalovirus serostatus (dated by TCRdb to between 2018 and 2021). Broadly, across the study: The 33 healthy Belgian adults in the cohort included 9 who were CMV seropositive and approximately 25 who were CMV seronegative. CD4+ memory TCRbeta repertoires of a Belgian cohort with known cytomegalovirus serostatus were sequenced in order to replicate a published TCR-based CMV serostatus classifier.

Genomic DNA was extracted from sorted cells with the Quick-DNA Microprep Kit. TCRbeta DNA was amplified with the immunoSEQ hsTCRbeta kit following the manufacturer's protocol. TCRbeta libraries were sequenced on an Illumina MiSeq instrument. In the authors' own workflow: Following removal of out-of-frame sequences, 2.3 million or so distinct TCRbeta sequences were retained, with an average of about 70,000 per individual. Each individual was scored by the count of about 150 previously reported CMV-associated TCRbeta sequences and the total productive distinct TCRbeta count. A beta-binomial model was reimplemented in Python, and scikit-learn random forests with default parameters were trained on data from the US cohort. Classifier performance on the Belgian cohort was summarized as median AUC with percentile confidence intervals calculated over 10,000 bootstrap iterations. TCRdb holds this immuneACCESS table with in-frame rearrangements only. Some clones are missing; in checked studies, unresolved V genes explain under half, and the rest has no known cause. Clone size and the V and J calls come from that table; the DNA yielded D and trimming. The sample has about 61,000 clones on record, about 81% of them singletons. The top ten clones comprise 0.85% to 0.95% of the sample.

A FACSAria II was used to sort memory CD4+ T cells, defined as single viable CD3+CD4+CD8-CD45RO+ cells. CMV serostatus was determined with a Roche Elecsys assay detecting serum IgG against CMV pp150, pp28, p38 and p52. Following thawing, total CD4+ T cells were enriched through positive selection using CD4 magnetic microbeads. The samples came from a separate study whose specific focus was interrogating the CD4+ T cell memory repertoire. Peripheral blood mononuclear cells were isolated and cryopreserved according to standard operating procedures, and serum was stored at -80 degrees C. The staining relied on CD3-PerCP (BW264/56), CD4-APC (RPA-T4), CD45RO-PE (UCHT1) and CD8-Pacific Orange (3B5) antibodies, and Sytox blue was used to exclude non-viable cells. V and J are trimmed by 8 bases and 2 bases, and the gene matches miss 8 bases of the junction. As encoded in the germline V gene (reference sequence), CDR1 is MNHNY while CDR2 is SVGAGI. The CDR3 has 14 amino acids, counting the end cysteine and phenylalanine. Here the CDR3 DNA is all that survives: 42 bases in frame from base 1.

Turning to this clone: Its antigen is not yet known. Base qualities are not provided; no much larger clone lies one nucleotide away.

The investigation overall reported the following: Only CD4+CD45RO+ memory cells were sequenced, in contrast to the original study, which included naive and memory CD4+ and CD8+ populations. CMV serostatus prediction reached a median bootstrapped AUC of 0.95 with the original framework and about 0.93 with a US-trained random forest. The results were read as suggesting that the CMV-associated TCR signature is, for the most part, present in the CD4+ memory repertoire. Of fewer than 200 previously reported CMV-associated TCRbeta sequences, over 65 appeared in the CD4+ memory repertoires, each in one to five individuals. A median bootstrapped AUC of 0.95 with a 95% CI of 0.76-1.00 was achieved on the Belgian cohort by the original-framework classifier.

The receptor was isolated from an adult in good health and CMV-seronegative. The chain joins TRBV6-6 to TRBJ2-5, and TRBD1 matches 7 of the central bases. The sample was memory CD4+ T cells from blood. The base sequence is TGTGCCAGCGTGCGACAGGGTTGGCAAGAGACCCAGTACTTC. Its protein product is CASVRQGWQETQYF.